These 30 T cell receptor beta chains originate from one sample sequenced in a study of CD8+CD57+ T cells in acquired aplastic anemia. The patients chosen for sequencing had shown expansion of CD8+CD57+ cells (detected by flow cytometry). CDR3 and TCR beta VDJ profiling relied on genomic DNA as the template. MiXCR, applied by TCRdb to the reads, yields one record per CDR3 protein. Among about 470,000 distinct CDR3 sequences, around 30% were seen once, and the ten largest hold less than 1%. The sequenced material came from sorted CD4+, CD8+, or CD8+CD57+ T cells (not recorded which) from PBMCs. The receptors originated from a human donor with aplastic anemia.

V and J are TRBV20-1 and TRBJ2-3; TRBD2 might be the D (6 bases). The CDR3 covers 13 residues. The V gene's germline CDR1 is DFQATT and CDR2 SNEGSKA (reference sequence). Deletions cut 3 bases from V and 6 bases from J, with 13 bases between. The CDR3 here is CSASGGGVDTQYF. The DNA of the CDR3 is TGCAGTGCTAGTGGTGGAGGGGTTGATACGCAGTATTTT.

This clonotype was counted a few times. The chain employs TRBV5-5 and TRBJ2-5, with TRBD2 matching 8 bases. Per germline, CDR1 SGHKS and CDR2 YYEKEE (reference sequence). Trimming at V came to 4 bases and at J to 7 bases, leaving 12 bases not matched to a gene. This CDR3 has 15 amino acids. CDR3 coding DNA: TGTGCCAGCAGCCCGGGTGGTAGCGGGATTGGGACCCAGTACTTC. Amino acids: CASSPGGSGIGTQYF.

The chain joins TRBV24-1 to TRBJ1-2; D is unclear. CDR1 and CDR2 (germline): KGHDR, SFDVKD. This CDR3 has 12 amino acids. Trimming pared 4 bases from V and 7 bases from J, leaving 9 bases between. The CDR3 sequence: CATSDREGGYTF. For the CDR3, the DNA is TGTGCCACCAGTGACCGTGAGGGTGGCTACACCTTC.

The rearrangement links TRBV7-8 to TRBJ2-1, with 10 bases matching TRBD2. J gave up 7 bases and V 4 bases, and 7 bases lay outside the gene matches. Germline V gives CDR1 SGHVS, CDR2 FQNEAQ. There are 15 residues in the CDR3. CDR3 nucleotides: TGTGCCAGCAGCTGGAGCGGGGGGGCCTCGAATGAGCAGTTCTTC. Its translation is CASSWSGGASNEQFF. The variable domain in full, completed from reference TRBV7-8 and TRBJ2-1, reads GAGVSQSPRYKVAKRGQDVALRCDPISGHVSLFWYQQALGQGPEFLTYFQNEAQLDKSGLPSDRFFAERPEGSVSTLKIQRTQQEDSAVYLCASSWSGGASNEQFFGPGTRLTVL.

V is TRBV19 and J is TRBJ2-1, with 11 bases aligning to TRBD2. V gave up 5 bases and J gave up 4 bases; unmatched junction bases: 4. The CDR3 has 15 amino acids. Germline CDR1 reads LNHDA; CDR2 reads SQIVND (reference sequence). CDR3: CASSSGTSGYNEQFF. The CDR3 region has the DNA TGTGCCAGTAGTTCCGGGACTAGCGGATACAATGAGCAGTTCTTC.

This clonotype came up a few times. V usage is TRBV6-5 and J usage is TRBJ2-7; 7 bases fit TRBD1. The V segment lost 0 bases and the J segment 9 bases; nucleotides outside the gene matches: 11. The V gene's germline CDR1 is MNHEY and CDR2 SVGAGI. The CDR3 covers 15 residues. This chain's CDR3 is CASSYSSLGGNGQYF. The CDR3 DNA follows: TGTGCCAGCAGTTACTCCTCGCTAGGGGGCAACGGGCAGTACTTC.

This clonotype was recorded at least ten times. The DNA of the CDR3 is TGTGCCAGCATCAGCCGAGAATACGAGCAGTACTTC. Translation gives CASISREYEQYF. The chain is built from TRBV6-1 and TRBJ2-7, with D hard to call. The CDR3 has 12 amino acids. The germline gives CDR1 MNHNS, CDR2 SASEGT. The ends were cut back, 7 bases at V and 4 bases at J, with 11 bases in the middle.

The chain has TRBV6-2 or TRBV6-3 and TRBJ2-5; tentatively, D is TRBD2 (5 bases). Germline V gene sequence: CDR1 MNHEY, CDR2 SVGEGT. This CDR3 region has 13 residues. The V and J ends lost 0 bases and 4 bases respectively, with 6 bases between them. CDR3 DNA sequence: TGTGCCAGCAGTTACTCGGGGAGAGAGACCCAGTACTTC. It is translated as CASSYSGRETQYF.

This clonotype was seen at least ten times. The genes are TRBV19 and TRBJ1-2; 8 bases agree with TRBD1. This CDR3 comprises 13 residues. Germline CDR1 and CDR2: LNHDA and SQIVND (reference sequence). V shed 4 bases and J 7 bases; nucleotides not matched to a gene: 5. The CDR3 region is CASSTPQGAGYTF. The DNA for the CDR3 is TGTGCCAGTAGTACTCCTCAGGGGGCTGGCTACACCTTC.

The sample holds many counts of this clonotype. The chain uses TRBV11-2 and TRBJ2-7; TRBD1 agrees at 9 bases. Losses at the gene ends were 1 base for V and 5 bases for J; bases not matched to a gene: 9. The CDR3 runs to 16 residues. In germline, CDR1 is SGHAT, CDR2 FQNNGV. The CDR3 DNA follows: TGTGCCAGCAGCTTAGTTCGGGGACAGGGTTTGCACGAGCAGTACTTC. This sequence encodes CASSLVRGQGLHEQYF.

This clonotype was detected ten times or more. This chain joins TRBV29-1 and TRBJ2-5, with TRBD1 matching over 8 bases. In germline, CDR1 is SQVTM, CDR2 ANQGSEA. Trimming cost V 7 bases and J 1 base; bases outside gene matches: 2. The CDR3 is made up of 12 amino acids. The CDR3 protein is CSAGGAQETQYF. Here the CDR3 DNA reads TGCAGCGCAGGGGGCGCCCAAGAGACCCAGTACTTC.

As concerns this clonotype: This may stem from a read error, because a much larger clone lies one nucleotide away. A read error is likely, as this CDR3 ends without the conserved phenylalanine or tryptophan. This sequence joins TRBV7-9 and TRBJ1-1; 7 bases are shared with TRBD1. CDR1 is SEHNR and CDR2 is FQNEAQ in the germline V gene (reference sequence). Trimming removed 6 bases from V and 6 bases from J; junction bases left unmatched: 10. CDR3 size: 14 residues. CDR3 sequence: CASRRQGDGSEAFS. CDR3 nucleotide sequence: TGTGCCAGCAGACGACAGGGAGATGGCTCTGAAGCTTTCTCT.

The gene calls are TRBV12-3 or TRBV12-4 and TRBJ1-5; 7 nucleotides match TRBD1. The CDR3 length is 15 residues. Trimming removed 4 bases from V and 1 base from J; junction bases left unmatched: 4. Here the CDR3 DNA reads TGTGCCAGCAGTTGGGGCAGGGGGAGCAATCAGCCCCAGCATTTT. Its protein product is CASSWGRGSNQPQHF.

This clonotype was detected only a few times. V is TRBV7-2 and J is TRBJ2-1; D possibly corresponds to TRBD2 (6 bases). V was clipped by 1 base and J by 8 bases, with 9 bases between them. Germline V gene data show CDR1 as SGHTA and CDR2 as FQGNSA. This CDR3 spans 13 amino acids. The CDR3 here is CASSLGLGDEQFF. The CDR3, as DNA: TGTGCCAGCAGCTTAGGACTAGGCGATGAGCAGTTCTTC.

The rearrangement uses TRBV7-2 and TRBJ1-1; no firm D call. Trimming took off 3 bases at V and 4 bases at J, with 3 bases between the two ends. Looked up from germline, CDR1 is SGHTA and CDR2 is FQGNSA. The CDR3 extends over 11 amino acids. CDR3 bases: TGTGCCAGCAGCTTTGTCACTGAAGCTTTCTTT. Its protein product is CASSFVTEAFF.

V and J are TRBV6-1 and TRBJ1-5, with 7 nucleotides matching TRBD1. The V and J ends lost 7 bases and 2 bases, in that order; junction bases with no gene match: 5. The germline CDR1 and CDR2 sequences are MNHNS and SASEGT. This CDR3 spans 14 amino acids. The CDR3 reads CASTTTGGNQPQHF. Written as DNA, the CDR3 is TGTGCCAGCACCACAACAGGGGGCAATCAGCCCCAGCATTTT.

The table lists this clonotype with many counts. The genes are TRBV7-2 and TRBJ2-1; D call uncertain. Trimming stripped 6 bases from V and 5 bases from J, with 11 bases between. Germline-derived CDR1 and CDR2 are SGHTA and FQGNSA. CDR3 length: 13 residues. CDR3 loop: CASSTDRDNEQFF. In DNA, the CDR3 is TGTGCCAGCAGTACTGACCGGGACAATGAGCAGTTCTTC.

This sequence joins TRBV6-5 and TRBJ1-2; 11 bases fit TRBD1. V lost 4 bases, J lost 7 bases, and 8 bases stayed unmatched. CDR1 MNHEY and CDR2 SVGAGI come from the germline V gene. The CDR3 covers 15 residues. In nucleotides, the CDR3 is TGTGCCAGCAGTTCACCCGGGGACAGGGGGTGTGGCTACACCTTC. Protein product: CASSSPGDRGCGYTF.

The table lists this clonotype with many counts. The rearrangement joins TRBV19 to TRBJ2-3; 9 nucleotides match TRBD1. Germline V gene data show CDR1 as LNHDA and CDR2 as SQIVND (reference sequence). V was clipped by 5 bases and J by 3 bases; unmatched bases: 6. This CDR3 is built from 15 residues. CDR3 protein: CASSSLGQGTDTQYF. The CDR3 nucleotides read TGTGCCAGTAGTTCCCTAGGACAGGGGACAGATACGCAGTATTTT. The full variable domain, its missing parts supplied by reference TRBV19 and TRBJ2-3, is DGGITQSPKYLFRKEGQNVTLSCEQNLNHDAMYWYRQDPGQGLRLIYYSQIVNDFQKGDIAEGYSVSREKKESFPLTVTSAQKNPTAFYLCASSSLGQGTDTQYFGPGTRLTVL.

This clonotype was counted between two and nine times. J is TRBJ2-5 and V is TRBV6-5; possibly TRBD2 for D (6 bases). CDR3 length: 14 residues. V lost 2 bases and J lost 2, with 9 bases in between. Germline V gene lookup returns CDR1 MNHEY and CDR2 SVGAGI. The CDR3 DNA reads as TGTGCCAGCAGTTACCGCGGGGCTCAAGAGACCCAGTACTTC. The encoded protein is CASSYRGAQETQYF.

At least ten counts were recorded for this clonotype. V usage is TRBV29-1 and J usage is TRBJ2-5, with 13 bases aligning to TRBD2. Germline V CDR1 and CDR2: SQVTM, ANQGSEA. V lost 4 bases and J lost 5; bases outside the gene matches: 4. CDR3 length: 14 amino acids. The DNA for the CDR3 is TGCAGCGTTGGACTAGCGGGAGGAACTGAGACCCAGTACTTC. Protein sequence: CSVGLAGGTETQYF.

V gene TRBV7-3 combines with J gene TRBJ2-7, with D tentatively TRBD1 (6 bases). The CDR3 covers 15 residues. CDR1 and CDR2 (germline): SGHTA, FQGTGA. Trimming left V 5 bases short and J 0 bases short, with 14 bases between. CDR3 in DNA: TGTGCCAGCAGCCGAGGGGGTTTCAGCTCCTACGAGCAGTACTTC. Protein: CASSRGGFSSYEQYF.

On this clonotype itself: This may be a read error, as it is one base from a much larger clone. V usage is TRBV7-9 and J usage is TRBJ1-3, with 8 nucleotides matching TRBD1. CDR3 length: 16 amino acids. CDR1 and CDR2 (germline): SEHNR, FQNEAQ (reference sequence). The V gene end was trimmed by 2 bases and the J gene end by 3 bases; junction bases not matched to a gene: 6. The CDR3 reads CASSLSAGGGGNTIYF. The DNA of the CDR3 is TGTGCCAGCAGCTTATCAGCAGGGGGCGGTGGAAACACCATATATTTT.

The table lists this clonotype with many counts. The gene calls are TRBV2 and TRBJ2-1; possibly TRBD2 for D (6 bases). CDR3 length: 15 amino acids. V was clipped by 6 bases and J by 3 bases, with 15 bases between them. CDR1 and CDR2 from the germline V gene are SNHLY and FYNNEI. Here the CDR3 reads CASSVGEVYYNEQFF. The CDR3 DNA sequence: TGTGCCAGCAGCGTCGGGGAGGTGTACTACAATGAGCAGTTCTTC.

This clonotype was observed at least ten times. The V gene is TRBV20-1, the J gene TRBJ1-2, with 8 bases aligning to TRBD1. In germline, CDR1 is DFQATT, CDR2 SNEGSKA (reference sequence). CDR3 length: 12 residues. V shed 2 bases, J shed 4 bases, and the junction held 0 bases outside the gene matches. In DNA form, the CDR3 reads TGCAGTGCTAGAACAGGGGGCTATGGCTACACCTTC. It yields the protein CSARTGGYGYTF.

This clonotype was picked up many times. CDR3 residues: CSVKLGQGAYGYTF. As DNA, the CDR3 is TGCAGCGTTAAGTTAGGACAGGGAGCCTATGGCTACACCTTC. The V gene is TRBV29-1, the J gene TRBJ1-2, with 8 bases identical to TRBD1. Per germline, CDR1 SQVTM and CDR2 ANQGSEA. The CDR3 totals 14 residues. Trimming removed 5 bases from V and 4 bases from J; junction bases left unmatched: 9.

The chain carries TRBV20-1 and TRBJ2-7; TRBD2 matches at 12 bases. Trimming removed 2 bases from V and 7 bases from J; junction bases left unmatched: 9. Germline-derived CDR1 and CDR2 are DFQATT and SNEGSKA (reference sequence). This CDR3 is 15 amino acids long. CDR3 in amino acids: CSARSTSGRMGEQYF. The CDR3 DNA reads as TGCAGTGCTAGATCGACTAGCGGGAGAATGGGGGAGCAGTACTTC.

This clonotype was counted a few times. The chain carries TRBV24-1 and TRBJ2-7; 8 bases fit TRBD1. Looked up from germline, CDR1 is KGHDR and CDR2 is SFDVKD. CDR3 length: 14 amino acids. Trimming at V came to 3 bases and at J to 6 bases, leaving 6 bases not matched to a gene. CDR3 nucleotides: TGTGCCACCAGTGATCTGGGACAGGTTGGCGAGCAGTACTTC. The encoded protein is CATSDLGQVGEQYF.

The chain uses TRBV25-1 and TRBJ1-1; TRBD1 might be the D (5 bases). Trimming took 6 bases from V and 5 from J, leaving 13 bases between them. Germline V gives CDR1 MGHDK, CDR2 SYGVNS. The CDR3 totals 13 residues. The CDR3 loop reads CASSGAGVTEAFF. DNA for the CDR3: TGTGCCAGCAGCGGGGCAGGAGTAACTGAAGCTTTCTTT.

This clonotype was picked up many times. The V call is TRBV24-1, the J call TRBJ1-1; the D gene is possibly TRBD1 (5 bases). The germline V and J ends were trimmed by 5 bases and 5 bases, with 14 bases remaining between them. The CDR3 is made up of 14 amino acids. CDR1 is KGHDR and CDR2 is SFDVKD in the germline V gene. CDR3 sequence reads: CATSVFIGGTEAFF. The CDR3 DNA is TGTGCCACCAGTGTTTTTATCGGGGGTACTGAAGCTTTCTTT.